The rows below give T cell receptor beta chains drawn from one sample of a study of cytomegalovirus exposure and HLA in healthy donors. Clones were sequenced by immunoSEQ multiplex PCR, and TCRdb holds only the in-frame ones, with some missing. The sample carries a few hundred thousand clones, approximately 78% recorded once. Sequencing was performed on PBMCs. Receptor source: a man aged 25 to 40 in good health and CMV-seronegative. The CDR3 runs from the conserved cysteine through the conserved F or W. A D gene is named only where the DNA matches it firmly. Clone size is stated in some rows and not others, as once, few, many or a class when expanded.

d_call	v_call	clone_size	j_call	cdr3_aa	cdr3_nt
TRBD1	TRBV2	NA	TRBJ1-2	CASNDPRQGGYGYTF	TGTGCCAGCAATGACCCCCGACAGGGTGGATATGGCTACACCTTC
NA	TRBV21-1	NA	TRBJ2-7	CASRPGTGNYEQYF	TGTGCCAGCAGGCCCGGGACAGGGAATTACGAGCAGTACTTC
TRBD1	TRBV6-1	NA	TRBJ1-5	CASSAGTGGPSNQPQHF	TGTGCCAGCAGTGCCGGGACAGGGGGACCTAGCAATCAGCCCCAGCATTTT
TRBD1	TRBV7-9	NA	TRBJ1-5	CASSRYRDRGSHPQHF	TGTGCCAGCAGCCGGTACCGGGACAGGGGCTCTCACCCCCAGCATTTT
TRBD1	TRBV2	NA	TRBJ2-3	CASRGQGTDTQYF	TGTGCCAGCAGAGGACAGGGGACAGATACGCAGTATTTT
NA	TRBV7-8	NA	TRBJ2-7	CASSPTQGYEQYF	TGTGCCAGCAGCCCAACCCAGGGATACGAGCAGTACTTC
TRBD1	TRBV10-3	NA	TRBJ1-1	CAISAPTGVNTEAFF	TGTGCCATCAGCGCTCCGACAGGGGTGAACACTGAAGCTTTCTTT
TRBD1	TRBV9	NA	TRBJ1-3	CASSVEIGQGRGSTIYF	TGTGCCAGCAGCGTAGAAATAGGACAGGGGCGAGGAAGCACCATATATTTT
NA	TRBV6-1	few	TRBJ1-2	CASSEEQANYGYTF	TGTGCCAGCAGTGAAGAACAGGCCAACTATGGCTACACCTTC
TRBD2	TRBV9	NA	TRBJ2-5	CASSLSGLAGETQYF	TGTGCCAGCAGCCTTTCGGGACTAGCAGGAGAGACCCAGTACTTC
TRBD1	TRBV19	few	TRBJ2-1	CASSTSRSGRTGASINEQFF	TGTGCCAGTAGTACATCCCGGAGCGGGCGGACAGGGGCATCCATCAATGAGCAGTTCTTC
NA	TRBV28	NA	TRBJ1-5	CASSLFSDVQPQHF	TGTGCCAGCAGTTTATTCAGCGATGTTCAGCCCCAGCATTTT
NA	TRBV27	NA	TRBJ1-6	CASGQRGSPLHF	TGTGCCAGCGGACAGAGAGGGTCACCCCTCCACTTT
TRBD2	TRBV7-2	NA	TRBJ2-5	CASSPWTSGGAEGQYF	TGTGCCAGCAGCCCCTGGACTAGCGGGGGGGCCGAGGGCCAGTACTTC
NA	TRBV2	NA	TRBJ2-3	CASVRSTDTQYF	TGTGCCAGCGTCAGGAGCACAGATACGCAGTATTTT
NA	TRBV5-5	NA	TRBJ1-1	CASSGGLLNTEAFF	TGTGCCAGCAGCGGAGGACTGTTGAACACTGAAGCTTTCTTT
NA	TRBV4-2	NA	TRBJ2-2	CASSPASAAGELFF	TGTGCCAGCAGCCCCGCATCGGCGGCCGGGGAGCTGTTTTTT
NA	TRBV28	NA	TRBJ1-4	CASSLIGEKLFF	TGTGCCAGCAGTTTAATCGGGGAAAAACTGTTTTTT
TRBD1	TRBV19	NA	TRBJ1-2	CATDSRGAGYTF	TGTGCCACCGATTCCAGGGGGGCTGGCTACACCTTC
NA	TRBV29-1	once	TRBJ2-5	CSATLERGTQYF	TGCAGCGCTACACTAGAGAGAGGGACCCAGTACTTC
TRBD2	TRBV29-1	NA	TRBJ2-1	CSVPRGGLISNEQFF	TGCAGCGTCCCCCGGGGGGGCCTAATATCCAATGAGCAGTTCTTC
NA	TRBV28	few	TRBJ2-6	CASSLVLSSGASVLTF	TGTGCCAGCAGTTTGGTTCTGAGCTCTGGGGCCAGCGTCCTGACTTTC
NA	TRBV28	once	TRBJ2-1	CASSLAGNYNEQFF	TGTGCCAGCAGTTTAGCGGGGAATTACAATGAGCAGTTCTTC
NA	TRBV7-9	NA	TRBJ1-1	CASSKPGFEAFF	TGTGCCAGCAGCAAGCCGGGATTTGAAGCTTTCTTT
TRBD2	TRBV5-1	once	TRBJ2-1	CASSLGGPSGGHLFF	TGCGCCAGCAGCTTGGGGGGACCTAGCGGGGGCCACTTGTTCTTC
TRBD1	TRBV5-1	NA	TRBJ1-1	CASSLVGTAMNTEAFF	TGCGCCAGCAGCTTGGTAGGGACAGCTATGAACACTGAAGCTTTCTTT
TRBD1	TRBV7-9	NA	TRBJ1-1	CASNHLPGGLAFF	TGTGCCAGCAACCACCTTCCAGGGGGCTTGGCTTTCTTT
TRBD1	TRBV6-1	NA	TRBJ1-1	CASSEGGTVNTEAFF	TGTGCCAGCAGTGAAGGCGGGACAGTGAACACTGAAGCTTTCTTT
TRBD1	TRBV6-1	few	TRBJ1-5	CASSRDRGSPQHF	TGTGCCAGCAGTCGAGACAGGGGATCGCCCCAGCATTTT
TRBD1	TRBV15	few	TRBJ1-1	CATSRGTGGGNTEAFF	TGTGCCACCAGCAGAGGGACAGGGGGTGGGAACACTGAAGCTTTCTTT
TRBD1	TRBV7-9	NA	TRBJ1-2	CASSRGTGANYGYTF	TGTGCCAGCAGCCGGGGGACAGGAGCTAACTATGGCTACACCTTC
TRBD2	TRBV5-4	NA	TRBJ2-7	CASSLGLAASYEQYF	TGTGCCAGCAGCTTAGGACTAGCGGCTTCCTACGAGCAGTACTTC
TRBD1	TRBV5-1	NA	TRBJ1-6	CASSLGGTGGNSPLHF	TGCGCCAGCAGCTTGGGGGGGACAGGCGGGAATTCACCCCTCCACTTT
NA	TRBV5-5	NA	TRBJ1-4	CASSLVPLQGGGEKLFF	TGTGCCAGCAGCTTGGTACCCCTACAGGGTGGGGGTGAAAAACTGTTTTTT
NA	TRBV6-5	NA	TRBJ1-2	CASSEGRLGGTF	TGTGCCAGCAGTGAAGGACGTCTGGGAGGCACCTTC
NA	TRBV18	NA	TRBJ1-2	CASSDSFYGYTF	TGTGCCAGCTCAGATAGCTTCTATGGCTACACCTTC
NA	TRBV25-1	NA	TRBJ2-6	CASSATGTGANVLTF	TGTGCCAGCAGTGCCACAGGGACTGGGGCCAACGTCCTGACTTTC
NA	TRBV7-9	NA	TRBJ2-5	CASTQGSGDF	TGTGCCAGCACCCAGGGGAGCGGGGACTTC
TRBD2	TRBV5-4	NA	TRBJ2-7	CASSLEPGTSDEQYF	TGTGCCAGCAGCTTGGAACCCGGGACTAGCGACGAGCAGTACTTC
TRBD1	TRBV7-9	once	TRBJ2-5	CASGTEKETQYF	TGTGCCAGCGGGACAGAGAAAGAGACCCAGTACTTC
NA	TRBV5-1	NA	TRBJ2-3	CASSLEARRADTQYF	TGCGCCAGCAGCTTGGAAGCCAGGAGGGCAGATACGCAGTATTTT
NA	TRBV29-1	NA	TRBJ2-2	CSVSRDGELFF	TGCAGCGTGTCAAGAGACGGGGAGCTGTTTTTT
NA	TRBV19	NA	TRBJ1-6	CASSPREGARPLHF	TGTGCCAGTAGTCCCCGGGAAGGAGCAAGGCCCCTCCACTTT
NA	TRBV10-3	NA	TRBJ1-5	CAISESRGLASNQPQHF	TGTGCCATCAGTGAGTCGAGGGGCCTAGCGAGCAATCAGCCCCAGCATTTT
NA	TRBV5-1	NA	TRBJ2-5	CASSLGTGLKETQYF	TGCGCCAGCAGCTTGGGTACGGGACTGAAAGAGACCCAGTACTTC
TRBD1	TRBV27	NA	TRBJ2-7	CASRPTGVIYEQYF	TGTGCCAGCCGACCTACAGGGGTAATCTACGAGCAGTACTTC
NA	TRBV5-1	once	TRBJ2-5	CASSFRGPEATQYF	TGCGCCAGCAGCTTCCGAGGTCCGGAGGCGACCCAGTACTTC
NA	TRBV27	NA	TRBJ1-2	CASSPSQGFSGYTF	TGTGCCAGCAGCCCATCGCAGGGGTTCAGTGGCTACACCTTC
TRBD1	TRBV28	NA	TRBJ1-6	CASSPGTGTSPLHF	TGTGCCAGCAGCCCCGGGACAGGGACATCACCCCTCCACTTT
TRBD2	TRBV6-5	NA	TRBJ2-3	CASSPGLAFNAQYF	TGTGCCAGCAGTCCGGGACTAGCATTCAACGCGCAGTATTTT